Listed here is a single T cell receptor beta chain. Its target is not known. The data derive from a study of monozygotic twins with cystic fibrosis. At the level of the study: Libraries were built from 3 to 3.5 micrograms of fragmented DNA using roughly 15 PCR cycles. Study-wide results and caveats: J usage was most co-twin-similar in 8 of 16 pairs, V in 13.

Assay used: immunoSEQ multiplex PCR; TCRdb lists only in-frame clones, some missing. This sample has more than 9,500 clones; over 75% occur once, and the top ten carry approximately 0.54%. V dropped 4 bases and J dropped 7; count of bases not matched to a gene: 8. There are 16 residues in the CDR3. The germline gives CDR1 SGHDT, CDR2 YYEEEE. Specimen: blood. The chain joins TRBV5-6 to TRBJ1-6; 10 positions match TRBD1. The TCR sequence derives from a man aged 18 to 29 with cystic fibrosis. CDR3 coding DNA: TGTGCCAGCAGCGGGATGGACAGGGGGGCCAATTCACCCCTCCACTTT. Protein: CASSGMDRGANSPLHF.